This T cell receptor beta chain is from a study of patients and donors after allogeneic stem cell transplantation. TCRdb re-derived calls from the RT-PCR reads in MiXCR, one entry per CDR3 protein. The sample yields 20,000 or so distinct CDR3 sequences, 4.5% to 6% seen once. This receptor was obtained from a human donor who was either an allogeneic HSCT recipient or a stem cell or donor lymphocyte infusion donor (not recorded which). It is not recorded whose cells these are; they may come from a transplant donor. Sequencing input: blood, either unsorted or a sorted T cell fraction (not recorded which).

CDR3 residues: CASRCSRLLTGAMIDTQYF. CDR3 DNA: TGTGCCAGCAGATGTTCCCGACTCTTAACAGGGGCGATGATAGATACGCAGTATTTT. The V gene is TRBV7-3, the J gene TRBJ2-3, with TRBD1 matching over 7 bases. The germline V gene encodes CDR1 SGHTA and CDR2 FQGTGA. J lost 5 bases, V lost 6 bases, and 23 bases had no gene match. There are 19 residues in the CDR3.